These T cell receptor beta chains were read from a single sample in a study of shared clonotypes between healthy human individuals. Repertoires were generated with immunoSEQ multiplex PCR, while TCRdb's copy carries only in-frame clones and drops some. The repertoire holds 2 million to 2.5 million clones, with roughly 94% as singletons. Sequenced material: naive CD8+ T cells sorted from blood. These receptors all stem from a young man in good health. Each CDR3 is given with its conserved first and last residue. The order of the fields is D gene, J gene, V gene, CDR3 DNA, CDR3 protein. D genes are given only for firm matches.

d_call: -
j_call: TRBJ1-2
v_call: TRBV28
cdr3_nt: TGTGCCAGCAGTTTAAGGGACATAGGCCTTAACTATGGCTACACCTTC
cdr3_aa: CASSLRDIGLNYGYTF

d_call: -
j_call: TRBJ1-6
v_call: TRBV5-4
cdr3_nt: TGTGCCAGCAGCTCCCCGGGACGGAGCAATTCACCCCTCCACTTT
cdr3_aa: CASSSPGRSNSPLHF

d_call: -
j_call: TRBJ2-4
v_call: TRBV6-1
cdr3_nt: TGTGCCAGCGGTTCCAAAAACATTCAGTACTTC
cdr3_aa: CASGSKNIQYF

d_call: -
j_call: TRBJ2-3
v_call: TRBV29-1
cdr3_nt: TGCAGCGTCGACCCCGGACGGTTAGCAGATACGCAGTATTTT
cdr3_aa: CSVDPGRLADTQYF

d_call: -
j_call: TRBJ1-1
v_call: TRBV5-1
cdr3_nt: TGCGCCAGCAGCCTTCTCGGCACTGAAGCTTTCTTT
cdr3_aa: CASSLLGTEAFF

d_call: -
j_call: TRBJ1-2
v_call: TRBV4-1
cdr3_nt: TGCGCCAGCAGCCAAGTCGCCTCAGGAGCTAACTATGGCTACACCTTC
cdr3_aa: CASSQVASGANYGYTF

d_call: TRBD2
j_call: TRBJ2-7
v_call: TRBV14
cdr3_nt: TGTGCCAGCAGCCCAACCGGGACTAGCGGCTCATCCTACGAGCAGTACTTC
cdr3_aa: CASSPTGTSGSSYEQYF

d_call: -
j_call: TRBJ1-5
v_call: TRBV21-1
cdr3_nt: TGTGCCAGCAGTAAACCTCATCGCAATCAGCCCCAGCATTTT
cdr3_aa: CASSKPHRNQPQHF

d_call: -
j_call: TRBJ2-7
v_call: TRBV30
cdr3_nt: TGTGCCTGGAGTGGACTAAACTACGAGCAGTACTTC
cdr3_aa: CAWSGLNYEQYF

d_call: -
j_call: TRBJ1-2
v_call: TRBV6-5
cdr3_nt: TGTGCCAGCAGCCCCTCCGGTACTAACTATGGCTACACCTTC
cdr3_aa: CASSPSGTNYGYTF

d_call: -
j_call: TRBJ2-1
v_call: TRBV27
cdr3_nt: TGTGCCAGCAGTTTATCGTCTAGCGCTACCTACAATGAGCAGTTCTTC
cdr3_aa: CASSLSSSATYNEQFF

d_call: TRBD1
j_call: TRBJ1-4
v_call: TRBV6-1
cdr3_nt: TGTGCCAGCAGTGAAGAAGTCGCCGGGACAGGGGTTGAAAAACTGTTTTTT
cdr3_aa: CASSEEVAGTGVEKLFF

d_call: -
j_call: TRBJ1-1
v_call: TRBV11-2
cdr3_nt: TGTGCCAGCAGGAGTACCGGGACGCAGAACACTGAAGCTTTCTTT
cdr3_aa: CASRSTGTQNTEAFF

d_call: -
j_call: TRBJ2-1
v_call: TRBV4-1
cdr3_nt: TGCGCCAGCAGCCAAGAACCCAGGGCCTACAATGAGCAGTTCTTC
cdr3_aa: CASSQEPRAYNEQFF

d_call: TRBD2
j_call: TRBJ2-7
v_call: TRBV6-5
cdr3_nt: TGTGCCATCGGGACTAGCAGTTTTTCCGAGCAGTACTTC
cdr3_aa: CAIGTSSFSEQYF

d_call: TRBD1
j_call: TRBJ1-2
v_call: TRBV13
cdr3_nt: TGTGCCAGCAGCACAGGGACAGGGGCGGGCTATGGCTACACCTTC
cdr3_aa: CASSTGTGAGYGYTF

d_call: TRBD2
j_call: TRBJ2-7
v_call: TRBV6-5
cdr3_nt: TGTGCCAGCAGCCGGGGAGGGCCCAGCTCCTACGAGCAGTACTTC
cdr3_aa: CASSRGGPSSYEQYF

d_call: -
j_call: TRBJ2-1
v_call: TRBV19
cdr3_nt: TGTGCCAGTAGTATAGCGGGCGGACTGACCTACAATGAGCAGTTCTTC
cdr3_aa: CASSIAGGLTYNEQFF

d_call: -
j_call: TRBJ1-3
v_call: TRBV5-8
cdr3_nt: TGTGCCAGCAGCTTGGATAGGAGCTCTGGAAACACCATATATTTT
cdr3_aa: CASSLDRSSGNTIYF

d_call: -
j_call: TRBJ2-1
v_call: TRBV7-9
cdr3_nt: TGTGCCAGCAGCTTAGCGGCTGGGGAGGTATACAATGAGCAGTTCTTC
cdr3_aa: CASSLAAGEVYNEQFF

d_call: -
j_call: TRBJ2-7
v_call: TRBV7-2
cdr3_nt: TGTGCCAGCAGCCAAGGTACCTCCTACGAGCAGTACTTC
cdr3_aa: CASSQGTSYEQYF

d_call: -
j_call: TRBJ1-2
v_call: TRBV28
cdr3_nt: TGTGCCAGCAGTTTTGGACAGAATAACTATGGCTACACCTTC
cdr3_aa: CASSFGQNNYGYTF